These 31 T cell receptor beta chains were all obtained from the same sample, sequenced in a study of Graves' ophthalmopathy and Graves' hyperthyroidism. CDR3 regions of TCR beta were amplified from RNA transcripts. RT-PCR with HTBI primers came first, then second-round multiplex PCR. Each CDR3 protein is one row after TCRdb ran MiXCR on the multiplex PCR reads. This sample has 560,000 or so distinct CDR3 sequences, with just under 40% found just once. The sequencing sample was made of peripheral blood or thyroid tissue (not recorded which). These receptors all stem from an adult man with Graves' hyperthyroidism.

The chain uses TRBV5-1 and TRBJ2-7, with D possibly being TRBD1 or TRBD2 (5 bases each). Per germline, CDR1 SGHRS and CDR2 YFSETQ. This CDR3 has 12 amino acids. The V and J ends lost 1 base and 7 bases respectively, with 9 bases between them. CDR3 residues: CASSLTEGEQYF. The DNA of the CDR3 is TGCGCCAGCAGCTTGACTGAGGGGGAGCAGTACTTC.

The chain joins TRBV24-1 to TRBJ1-5; 7 bases agree with TRBD1. CDR1 and CDR2 from the germline V gene are KGHDR and SFDVKD. Trimming removed 3 bases from V and 7 bases from J; junction bases left unmatched: 11. This CDR3 comprises 16 residues. The CDR3 region is CATSDPRQGGRQPQHF. The CDR3 DNA sequence: TGTGCCACCAGTGATCCTAGACAGGGTGGAAGGCAGCCCCAGCATTTT.

This clonotype was detected only once. The chain joins TRBV25-1 to TRBJ1-5, with D possibly TRBD1 on 6 matching bases. V was pared by 5 bases and J by 0 bases, with 11 bases between. Germline V gives CDR1 MGHDK, CDR2 SYGVNS. This CDR3 comprises 15 residues. The CDR3 is CASSSDRFSNQPQHF. The CDR3 nucleotides read TGTGCCAGCAGTTCCGACAGGTTTAGCAATCAGCCCCAGCATTTT.

This clonotype was found a few times. The chain has TRBV4-1 and TRBJ1-1; weak D call: TRBD1 (5 bases). CDR3 length: 17 amino acids. V gave up 4 bases and J gave up 3 bases, with 21 bases separating them. Germline V CDR1 and CDR2: MGHRA, YSYEKL. The CDR3 DNA reads TGCGCCAGCAGCCTCGGCACAGCTCAGGGCCGGGACACTGAAGCTTTCTTT. Translating it yields CASSLGTAQGRDTEAFF.

There are many counts of this clonotype. The chain couples TRBV29-1 to TRBJ1-1; 11 nucleotides match TRBD1. The V and J ends lost 3 bases and 4 bases, in that order; junction bases with no gene match: 4. This CDR3 region has 14 residues. Germline CDR1 SQVTM, CDR2 ANQGSEA. The chain's CDR3 is CSVDRTGGGTEAFF. The CDR3 DNA reads as TGCAGCGTTGACCGGACAGGGGGCGGCACTGAAGCTTTCTTT.

The rearrangement joins TRBV24-1 to TRBJ1-6, with 7 bases lining up with TRBD1. Trimming at V came to 2 bases and at J to 3 bases, leaving 6 bases not matched to a gene. This CDR3 is 17 amino acids long. Germline values: CDR1 KGHDR, CDR2 SFDVKD. CDR3 residues: CATSDSSRTGYNSPLHF. The CDR3 nucleotides read TGTGCCACCAGTGATTCGAGCCGGACAGGCTATAATTCACCCCTCCACTTT.

The rearrangement joins TRBV7-2 to TRBJ2-5, with 15 positions matching TRBD2. Germline V CDR1 and CDR2: SGHTA, FQGNSA. This CDR3 contains 19 residues. Trimming cost V 6 bases and J 4 bases; bases outside gene matches: 15. This chain's CDR3 is CASSLHGLAGGLYGETQYF. The DNA of the CDR3 is TGTGCCAGCAGTTTACATGGACTAGCGGGGGGGCTGTATGGAGAGACCCAGTACTTC. The full variable domain, with the rest looked up from reference TRBV7-2 and TRBJ2-5, is GAGVSQSPSNKVTEKGKDVELRCDPISGHTALYWYRQSLGQGLEFLIYFQGNSAPDKSGLPSDRFSAERTGGSVSTLTIQRTQQEDSAVYLCASSLHGLAGGLYGETQYFGPGTRLLVL.

The chain combines TRBV6-1 with TRBJ2-2, with D unresolved. Germline V CDR1 and CDR2: MNHNS, SASEGT. V was clipped by 3 bases and J by 3 bases, with 5 bases between them. CDR3 length: 13 amino acids. The chain's CDR3 is CASSDRYTGELFF. CDR3 DNA: TGTGCCAGCAGTGACCGGTACACCGGGGAGCTGTTTTTT.

Remarks on this clonotype: The DNA is omitted, as the CDR3 cannot be located on it reliably, and the CDR3 follows TCRdb's listing. This sequence joins TRBV10-3 and TRBJ2-2; the D call in the table, TRBD1, was not verified against the DNA. Germline CDR1 ENHRY, CDR2 SYGVKD. The CDR3 extends over 23 residues, inclusive of both ends. CDR3 region: CAISAQGSSYEQYFGPGTGELFF.

The chain recombines TRBV29-1 with TRBJ1-2, with D maybe TRBD1 (6 bases). Germline CDR1 reads SQVTM; CDR2 reads ANQGSEA. Trimming removed 7 bases at V and 4 bases at J, with 10 bases between. The CDR3 runs 11 residues. The CDR3 region has the DNA TGCAGCGGGGACACCGCCTATGGCTACACCTTC. Encoded protein: CSGDTAYGYTF.

This clonotype was recorded many times. The V gene is TRBV29-1, the J gene TRBJ1-1; 7 nucleotides agree with TRBD1. There are 13 residues in the CDR3. V was clipped by 5 bases and J by 4 bases; unmatched bases: 7. Germline V lookup: CDR1 SQVTM, CDR2 ANQGSEA. This CDR3 reads CSVSGGEFTEAFF. DNA of the CDR3: TGCAGCGTTTCAGGGGGTGAGTTCACTGAAGCTTTCTTT. The full variable domain, completed using reference TRBV29-1 and TRBJ1-1, is SAVISQKPSRDICQRGTSLTIQCQVDSQVTMMFWYRQQPGQSLTLIATANQGSEATYESGFVIDKFPISRPNLTFSTLTVSNMSPEDSSIYLCSVSGGEFTEAFFGQGTRLTVV.

The gene calls are TRBV2 and TRBJ1-5, with D uncertain. The V gene's germline CDR1 is SNHLY and CDR2 FYNNEI. The CDR3 consists of 17 residues. V lost 0 bases and J lost 2, with 14 bases in between. The CDR3 DNA reads as TGTGCCAGCAGTGAAGCGCTCAGCCGATTCGGCAATCAGCCCCAGCATTTT. Residues: CASSEALSRFGNQPQHF.

There are a few counts of this clonotype. The chain carries TRBV6-1 and TRBJ1-2; unclear D gene. Trimming took off 2 bases at V and 8 bases at J, with 6 bases between the two ends. The CDR3 runs to 11 residues. Germline assignment: CDR1 MNHNS and CDR2 SASEGT. In nucleotides, the CDR3 is TGTGCCAGCAGTGAATTAGAGGGCTACACCTTC. Translating it yields CASSELEGYTF.

Many counts were recorded for this clonotype. The V gene is TRBV12-3 or TRBV12-4, the J gene TRBJ2-5; 15 bases fit TRBD2. V dropped 6 bases and J dropped 5; count of bases not matched to a gene: 7. The CDR3 is made up of 16 amino acids. The chain's CDR3 is CASRRTSGRAGETQYF. The CDR3 DNA reads TGTGCCAGCAGGCGGACTAGCGGGAGGGCCGGGGAGACCCAGTACTTC.

The chain has TRBV5-4 and TRBJ2-5; TRBD2 matches at 9 bases. The germline V gene encodes CDR1 SGHNT and CDR2 YYREEE (reference sequence). V was pared by 1 base and J by 2 bases, with 3 bases of the junction left unmatched. CDR3 size: 15 residues. The DNA of the CDR3 is TGTGCCAGCAGCTTGAGGCTAGCGGGGCAAGAGACCCAGTACTTC. Its translation: CASSLRLAGQETQYF.

Concerning this clonotype: A read error may explain this, as a much larger clone is one base away. The CDR3 DNA is TGTGCCAGCAGCCACGACAGGCTTGAAGCCTACGAGCAGTACTTC. It yields the protein CASSHDRLEAYEQYF. The V call is TRBV7-9, the J call TRBJ2-7, with a possible D match to TRBD1 (6 bases). V was pared by 5 bases and J by 2 bases, with 16 bases between. CDR3 length: 15 amino acids. In germline, CDR1 is SEHNR, CDR2 FQNEAQ (reference sequence).

Ten or more counts support this clonotype. This sequence joins TRBV25-1 and TRBJ2-7, with D possibly being TRBD1 (5 bases). Germline lookup yields CDR1 MGHDK and CDR2 SYGVNS. V lost 7 bases and J 4 bases, leaving 17 bases between the germline ends. This CDR3 comprises 14 residues. DNA of the CDR3: TGTGCCAGCACCCAGGGAAGGGGTCGATACGAGCAGTACTTC. Protein product: CASTQGRGRYEQYF.

The chain recombines TRBV20-1 with TRBJ2-7; D may be TRBD1 (5 bases). With the DNA end fitting TRBJ2-1 better, the J assignment may be wrong. The CDR3 has 15 residues. CDR1 is DFQATT, CDR2 SNEGSKA, per germline (reference sequence). Here the CDR3 reads CSAREGAAAYNEQFF. The CDR3 region has the DNA TGCAGTGCTAGAGAAGGGGCGGCCGCCTACAATGAGCAGTTCTTC.

This chain connects TRBV20-1 to TRBJ2-5; maybe TRBD2 (7 bases). The J call may not be correct, given that the DNA end is closer to TRBJ2-1. Germline CDR1 is DFQATT and CDR2 is SNEGSKA (reference sequence). This CDR3 spans 17 amino acids. The CDR3 sequence: CSAPERAGASSYNEQFF. The CDR3 DNA follows: TGCAGTGCCCCCGAGAGGGCGGGGGCCAGCTCCTACAATGAGCAGTTCTTC.

This clonotype was observed at least ten times. V usage is TRBV12-3 or TRBV12-4 and J usage is TRBJ1-5; D might be TRBD1 (6 bases). V lost 5 bases and J lost 4, with 15 bases in between. CDR3 length: 15 amino acids. CDR3 DNA: TGTGCCAGCAGTGAAACAGGGTTGGGTAATCAGCCCCAGCATTTT. Translating it yields CASSETGLGNQPQHF.

This chain uses TRBV13 with TRBJ1-1; possible D gene TRBD1, 6 bases. Deletions cut 1 base from V and 6 bases from J, with 15 bases between. Germline assignment: CDR1 PRHDT and CDR2 FYEKMQ (reference sequence). The CDR3 has 15 residues. This CDR3 reads CASSLVGRAGAEAFF. The CDR3 DNA reads TGTGCCAGCAGCTTAGTCGGAAGGGCAGGGGCTGAAGCTTTCTTT.

This clonotype was seen at least ten times. The V call is TRBV20-1, the J call TRBJ2-5; TRBD1 might be the D (6 bases). The V end was cut by 5 bases, the J end by 2 bases, with 12 bases between. The CDR3 consists of 13 residues. The germline V gene has CDR1 DFQATT and CDR2 SNEGSKA (reference sequence). The CDR3 bases are TGCAGTGCTTCAGGACAGTTACAAGAGACCCAGTACTTC. Translated: CSASGQLQETQYF.

This clonotype was recorded many times. CDR3 coding DNA: TGCAGCGTCGGAGGGACTGAAGCTTTCTTT. Translation gives CSVGGTEAFF. This sequence joins TRBV29-1 and TRBJ1-1; D unclear. V lost 6 bases and J 5 bases, leaving 7 bases between the germline ends. This CDR3 is built from 10 residues. The germline gives CDR1 SQVTM, CDR2 ANQGSEA.

This clonotype occurred many times. The rearrangement joins TRBV7-2 to TRBJ2-5; 11 bases are a match to TRBD2. Unmatched junction bases numbered 8, after V lost 1 base and J lost 4 bases. From germline, CDR1 is SGHTA and CDR2 FQGNSA. The CDR3 is made up of 17 amino acids. For the CDR3, the DNA is TGTGCCAGCAGCTTAGTAGCGGGAGGGCCATTGTCAGAGACCCAGTACTTC. Its translation: CASSLVAGGPLSETQYF.

To note about this clonotype: One end of the junction does not line up with germline, which may come from a read error. This chain connects TRBV10-1 to TRBJ2-7; 13 positions agree with TRBD2. The CDR3 totals 14 residues. Germline lookup yields CDR1 WNHNN and CDR2 SYGVQD (reference sequence). This chain's CDR3 is CASNTGLAGKKYNF. The DNA of the CDR3 is TGCGCCAGCAACACGGGACTAGCGGGAAAGAAATACAACTTC.

The chain couples TRBV7-2 to TRBJ1-1; D ambiguous. Trimming took 4 bases from V and 5 from J, leaving 17 bases between them. CDR1 and CDR2 from the germline V gene are SGHTA and FQGNSA. The CDR3 is 15 amino acids. The CDR3 is CASSSIGWGVTEAFF. CDR3 in DNA: TGTGCCAGCAGCTCGATCGGATGGGGAGTGACTGAAGCTTTCTTT.

The CDR3 nucleotides are TGTGCCAGCACCCTAAGGCAAGATACGCAGTATTTT. Protein sequence: CASTLRQDTQYF. The chain joins TRBV28 to TRBJ2-3; D uncertain. CDR3 length: 12 amino acids. The V gene lost 7 bases and the J gene lost 5 bases, with 10 bases spanning the gap. CDR1 is MDHEN, CDR2 SYDVKM, per germline.

The chain carries TRBV29-1 and TRBJ1-2, with 9 bases aligning to TRBD1. Germline trimming cut 8 bases from V and 4 bases from J; bases unmatched to any gene: 5. This CDR3 comprises 12 residues. CDR1 and CDR2 from the germline V gene are SQVTM and ANQGSEA. The CDR3 loop reads CSTPGQGYGYTF. The CDR3 DNA reads TGCAGCACTCCGGGACAGGGCTATGGCTACACCTTC. Variable domain in full (rest from reference TRBV29-1 and TRBJ1-2): SAVISQKPSRDICQRGTSLTIQCQVDSQVTMMFWYRQQPGQSLTLIATANQGSEATYESGFVIDKFPISRPNLTFSTLTVSNMSPEDSSIYLCSTPGQGYGYTFGSGTRLTVV.

This clonotype was detected ten times or more. The V call is TRBV5-8, the J call TRBJ1-4; possibly TRBD1 for D (5 bases). The V and J ends lost 6 bases and 8 bases respectively, with 17 bases between them. This CDR3 is built from 14 residues. Per germline, CDR1 SGHTS and CDR2 YDEGEE. The CDR3 loop reads CASTPPPGYEKLFF. The CDR3 nucleotides read TGTGCCAGCACCCCTCCTCCAGGGTACGAAAAACTGTTTTTT.

This clonotype was seen many times. The gene calls are TRBV7-2 and TRBJ1-6; D is ambiguous. The CDR3 has 13 residues. Trimming shortened V by 1 base and J by 11 bases, and 9 bases separated the two germline ends. Per germline, CDR1 SGHTA and CDR2 FQGNSA. The CDR3: CASSLGFVAPLHF. CDR3 coding DNA: TGTGCCAGCAGCTTAGGTTTCGTTGCACCCCTCCACTTT.

This clonotype was counted ten times or more. The chain links TRBV7-2 to TRBJ1-5, with D unresolved. CDR1 is SGHTA and CDR2 is FQGNSA in the germline V gene. The CDR3 extends over 16 amino acids. Between the trimmed V and J ends, which lost 0 bases and 5 bases, there was a span of 14 bases. The chain's CDR3 is CASSLAGGLPDQPQHF. CDR3 nucleotide sequence: TGTGCCAGCAGCTTAGCCGGCGGACTACCCGATCAGCCCCAGCATTTT.